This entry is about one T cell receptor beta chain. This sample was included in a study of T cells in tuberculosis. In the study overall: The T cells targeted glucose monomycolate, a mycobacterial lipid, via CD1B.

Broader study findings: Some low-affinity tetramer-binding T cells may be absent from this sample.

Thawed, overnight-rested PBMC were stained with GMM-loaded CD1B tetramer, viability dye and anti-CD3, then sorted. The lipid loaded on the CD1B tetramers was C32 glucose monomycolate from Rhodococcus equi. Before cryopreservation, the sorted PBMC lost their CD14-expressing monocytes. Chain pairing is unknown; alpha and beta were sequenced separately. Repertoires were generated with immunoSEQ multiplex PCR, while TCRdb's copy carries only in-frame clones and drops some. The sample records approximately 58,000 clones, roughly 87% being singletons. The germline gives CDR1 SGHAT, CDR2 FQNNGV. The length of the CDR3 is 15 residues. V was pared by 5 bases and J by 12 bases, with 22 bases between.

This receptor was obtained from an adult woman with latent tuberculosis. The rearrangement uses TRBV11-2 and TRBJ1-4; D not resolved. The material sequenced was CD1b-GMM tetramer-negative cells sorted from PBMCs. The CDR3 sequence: CASSNIEARKIELFF. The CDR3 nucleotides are TGTGCCAGCAGCAATATCGAGGCCCGTAAGATAGAACTGTTTTTT.